What follows are 25 T cell receptor beta chains derived from one specimen sequenced in a study of T-cell memory formation after mild COVID-19. TCRdb analysed the 5' RACE reads with MiXCR anew, one entry per CDR3 protein. Among approximately 300,000 distinct CDR3 sequences, more than 15% were seen once, and the ten largest hold roughly 23%. Input material: PBMCs or a T cell subset sorted from them (not recorded which). These receptors all stem from a man aged 18-30 years who had mild COVID-19 (a few samples of this study predate the infection). Cell type and time point are not known.

The table lists this clonotype with a few counts. The chain carries TRBV6-1 and TRBJ2-1; 7 nucleotides align to TRBD1. V was pared by 3 bases and J by 4 bases, with 3 bases of the junction left unmatched. CDR1 and CDR2 from the germline V gene are MNHNS and SASEGT. The CDR3 consists of 14 residues. The CDR3 bases are TGTGCCAGCAGTGAGGACAGGACATACAATGAGCAGTTCTTC. Translating it yields CASSEDRTYNEQFF.

The genes are TRBV4-1 and TRBJ2-1, with 7 positions matching TRBD1. The CDR3 totals 15 residues. V gave up 1 base and J gave up 6 bases; unmatched junction bases: 6. Germline values: CDR1 MGHRA, CDR2 YSYEKL. The CDR3 region is CASSQVGGHGNEQFF. The CDR3 nucleotides read TGCGCCAGCAGCCAAGTAGGGGGCCATGGCAATGAGCAGTTCTTC.

This clonotype was counted at least ten times. CDR3 in DNA: TGCGCCAGCAGCTCTGCCCGACCCCCCTACAATGAGCAGTTCTTC. Its translation: CASSSARPPYNEQFF. V usage is TRBV5-1 and J usage is TRBJ2-1; D gene ambiguous. V lost 3 bases and J 2 bases, leaving 12 bases between the germline ends. Germline V gene data show CDR1 as SGHRS and CDR2 as YFSETQ. The CDR3 covers 15 residues.

In this sample, this clonotype turned up many times. The chain uses TRBV19 and TRBJ2-7, with D maybe TRBD2 (6 bases). The CDR3 has 14 amino acids. Germline CDR1 and CDR2: LNHDA and SQIVND (reference sequence). Trimming took off 3 bases at V and 2 bases at J, with 11 bases between the two ends. CDR3: CASSINPGAYEQYF. CDR3 bases: TGTGCCAGTAGTATTAACCCGGGGGCCTACGAGCAGTACTTC.

The chain carries TRBV7-8 and TRBJ2-1; D is unclear. CDR1 is SGHVS, CDR2 FQNEAQ, per germline. CDR3 length: 16 amino acids. V lost 3 bases to trimming and J lost 0 bases, with 12 bases between them. Here the CDR3 DNA reads TGTGCCAGCAGCTTTCATAGCTCCAGCTCCTACAATGAGCAGTTCTTC. Protein product: CASSFHSSSSYNEQFF.

There are a few counts of this clonotype. The chain is built from TRBV21-1 and TRBJ2-1; TRBD1 was called by the table and not checked on the DNA. TRBV21-1 has pseudogene status. The CDR3 sequence is 16 residues long. The CDR3 coding sequence is TGTGCCAGCAGCAAAGGTCCGGGACAGGCCGGGAATGAGCAGTTCTTC. The encoded protein is CASSKGPGQAGNEQFF.

There are a few counts of this clonotype. The chain has TRBV4-3 and TRBJ2-1; D uncertain. Germline CDR1 and CDR2: LGHNA and YSLEER. The CDR3 loop spans 13 amino acids. The V gene lost 0 bases and the J gene lost 7 bases, with 7 bases spanning the gap. CDR3 residues: CASSQDYLNEQFF. The CDR3, as DNA: TGCGCCAGCAGCCAAGATTACCTTAATGAGCAGTTCTTC.

This CDR3 reads CASTEGYTGELFF. CDR3 nucleotide sequence: TGTGCCAGCACGGAGGGCTACACCGGGGAGCTGTTTTTT. The chain joins TRBV12-3 or TRBV12-4 to TRBJ2-2, with D perhaps TRBD2 (6 bases). There are 13 residues in the CDR3. Trimming removed 7 bases from V and 3 bases from J, with 9 bases in between.

This clonotype was seen a handful of times. The chain has TRBV7-2 and TRBJ2-5; tentative D call: TRBD2 (6 bases). Germline CDR1 SGHTA, CDR2 FQGNSA. This CDR3 is built from 15 residues. V lost 2 bases to trimming and J lost 1 base, with 11 bases between them. The CDR3 loop is CASSLYRDFQETQYF. CDR3 bases: TGTGCCAGCAGCTTATACCGGGACTTCCAAGAGACCCAGTACTTC.

This clonotype was found a few times. The chain employs TRBV7-9 and TRBJ2-5; D not certain. This CDR3 region has 13 residues. The V end was cut by 5 bases, the J end by 7 bases, with 14 bases between. Germline V gives CDR1 SEHNR, CDR2 FQNEAQ (reference sequence). CDR3 in amino acids: CASSPEVWGTQYF. As DNA, the CDR3 is TGTGCCAGCAGCCCCGAAGTTTGGGGGACCCAGTACTTC.

The chain carries TRBV12-3 or TRBV12-4 and TRBJ2-1; D not resolved. This CDR3 contains 13 residues. V was trimmed by 7 bases and J by 4 bases, leaving 11 bases between them. CDR3 sequence: CASTLGRYNEQFF. Written as DNA, the CDR3 is TGTGCCAGCACCCTCGGCCGGTACAATGAGCAGTTCTTC.

This clonotype was recorded a few times. The chain couples TRBV9 to TRBJ1-3, with D unresolved. The CDR3 covers 13 residues. V lost 3 bases and J lost 4, with 8 bases in between. Germline CDR1 reads SGDLS; CDR2 reads YYNGEE. The CDR3 region has the DNA TGTGCCAGCAGCGCCGGTCGGGGAAACACCATATATTTT. Its translation is CASSAGRGNTIYF.

The chain employs TRBV4-2 and TRBJ2-2, with a weak D call TRBD1 (9 bases). This CDR3 spans 17 amino acids. Trimming removed 6 bases at V and 4 bases at J, with 21 bases between. Germline values: CDR1 LGHNA, CDR2 YNFKEQ. The CDR3, as DNA: TGTGCCAGCAGTCCGGGGGGGACAGGGATAGTCACCGGGGAGCTGTTTTTT. Protein product: CASSPGGTGIVTGELFF.

This chain uses TRBV21-1 with TRBJ2-5; the table's D call of TRBD2 was not tested on the DNA. TRBV21-1 is a documented pseudogene. The CDR3 is 18 residues long. As DNA, the CDR3 is TGTGCCAGCAGCCGCCTAGGAGGGGAGCGGGGGGTCCAAGAGACCCAGTACTTC. Protein: CASSRLGGERGVQETQYF.

This clonotype has ten or more counts. The chain joins TRBV12-3 or TRBV12-4 to TRBJ2-1; 7 bases agree with TRBD2. Trimming at V came to 8 bases and at J to 3 bases, leaving 4 bases not matched to a gene. This CDR3 is built from 13 residues. Here the CDR3 reads CASCGGRYNEQFF. CDR3 nucleotides: TGTGCCAGCTGCGGGGGACGCTACAATGAGCAGTTCTTC.

The V gene is TRBV12-3 or TRBV12-4, the J gene TRBJ1-3; 7 bases are shared with TRBD1. This CDR3 contains 15 residues. Losses at the gene ends were 3 bases for V and 4 bases for J; bases not matched to a gene: 6. CDR3 nucleotide sequence: TGTGCCAGCAGTTTCGACAGGGCCCTGGGAAACACCATATATTTT. It codes for CASSFDRALGNTIYF.

The CDR3 region is CAIRREGNRYGYTF. Here the CDR3 DNA reads TGTGCCATCAGGCGAGAAGGCAACCGCTATGGCTACACCTTC. The chain uses TRBV10-3 and TRBJ1-2, with D unclear. The CDR3 loop spans 14 amino acids. Germline lookup yields CDR1 ENHRY and CDR2 SYGVKD. Trimming cost V 6 bases and J 4 bases, with 15 bases left between them.

This clonotype occurred a few times. The J gene is TRBJ2-1, the V gene TRBV5-1, with TRBD2 identical over 15 bases. The CDR3 runs to 15 residues. V was clipped by 4 bases and J by 6 bases; unmatched bases: 2. Germline V gives CDR1 SGHRS, CDR2 YFSETQ. The CDR3 sequence is CASSGTSGGLNEQFF. In nucleotides, the CDR3 is TGCGCCAGCAGCGGGACTAGCGGGGGGCTCAATGAGCAGTTCTTC.

A few counts support this clonotype. The chain combines TRBV16 with TRBJ2-1; D is unclear. In germline, CDR1 is KGHSY, CDR2 FQNENV. Trimming removed 0 bases from V and 6 bases from J, with 6 bases in between. The CDR3 spans 13 residues. CDR3 sequence (DNA): TGTGCCAGCAGCCAATCGGGCATCAATGAGCAGTTCTTC. Translating gives CASSQSGINEQFF.

There are many counts of this clonotype. This rearrangement joins TRBV5-1 to TRBJ2-7; D is possibly TRBD1 (7 bases). The V end was cut by 2 bases, the J end by 3 bases, with 15 bases between. CDR1 is SGHRS, CDR2 YFSETQ, per germline. This CDR3 is built from 15 residues. CDR3 amino acids: CASSFDQGGGYEQYF. DNA of the CDR3: TGCGCCAGCAGCTTCGATCAGGGGGGAGGCTACGAGCAGTACTTC.

In its sample, this clonotype was seen many times. The chain links TRBV5-1 to TRBJ1-1; D remains unclear. This CDR3 spans 15 amino acids. Germline lookup yields CDR1 SGHRS and CDR2 YFSETQ. Trimming took off 0 bases at V and 1 base at J, with 10 bases between the two ends. CDR3 amino acids: CASSLVAYRNTEAFF. CDR3 DNA: TGCGCCAGCAGCTTGGTGGCGTACAGGAACACTGAAGCTTTCTTT.

This clonotype was counted between two and nine times. The J gene is TRBJ2-1, the V gene TRBV4-1, with TRBD2 as a possible D gene (6 bases). V lost 1 base to trimming and J lost 5 bases, with 18 bases between them. The CDR3 consists of 17 residues. Germline V gene lookup returns CDR1 MGHRA and CDR2 YSYEKL. The CDR3 loop is CASSQGGASVVNNEQFF. The CDR3 bases are TGCGCCAGCAGCCAAGGAGGGGCTAGCGTGGTCAACAATGAGCAGTTCTTC.

The chain is built from TRBV9 and TRBJ1-1; 8 positions agree with TRBD1. Trimming took 0 bases from V and 5 from J; bases not matched to a gene: 6. The CDR3 is 15 amino acids. The V gene's germline CDR1 is SGDLS and CDR2 YYNGEE. The CDR3 protein is CASSVEDRVETEAFF. For the CDR3, the DNA is TGTGCCAGCAGCGTAGAGGACAGGGTTGAGACTGAAGCTTTCTTT.

The chain uses TRBV12-3 or TRBV12-4 and TRBJ2-5; D is unresolved. CDR3 size: 13 residues. V dropped 4 bases and J dropped 0 bases, with 6 bases sitting between them. The CDR3 spells CASSSSYQETQYF. CDR3 nucleotides: TGTGCCAGCAGTTCTTCATACCAAGAGACCCAGTACTTC.

The rearrangement uses TRBV28 and TRBJ1-3; D is ambiguous. The CDR3 covers 15 residues. Trimming removed 8 bases at V and 0 bases at J, with 14 bases between. The germline CDR1 and CDR2 sequences are MDHEN and SYDVKM. For the CDR3, the DNA is TGTGCCAGCTCCATCCCGGGGATCTCTGGAAACACCATATATTTT. This codes for CASSIPGISGNTIYF.